The 2 T cell receptor beta chains below all came from one sample that was sequenced in a study of T cells in localized non-small cell lung cancer. The table came from immunoSEQ multiplex PCR; TCRdb's copy has only in-frame clones and leaves some out. The data hold 25,000 to 30,000 clones, with approximately 78% observed a single time. Sequencing used peripheral blood, obtained before any cancer treatment. These receptors came from a woman aged 40-75 years with stage I lung adenocarcinoma.

The V gene is TRBV14, the J gene TRBJ1-6; D is unresolved. The germline gives CDR1 SGHDN, CDR2 FVKESK. The V end was cut by 1 base, the J end by 9 bases, with 16 bases between. The CDR3 extends over 16 amino acids. The DNA of the CDR3 is TGTGCCAGCAGCCAAGCCAGAGGTAGTATTTCTTCACCCCTCCACTTT. This sequence encodes CASSQARGSISSPLHF. The complete variable domain, with remaining parts taken from reference TRBV14 and TRBJ1-6, reads EAGVTQFPSHSVIEKGQTVTLRCDPISGHDNLYWYRRVMGKEIKFLLHFVKESKQDESGMPNNRFLAERTGGTYSTLKVQPAELEDSGVYFCASSQARGSISSPLHFGNGTRLTVT.

The chain carries TRBV9 and TRBJ2-5, with D perhaps matching TRBD2 (5 bases). Germline V lookup: CDR1 SGDLS, CDR2 YYNGEE. V dropped 4 bases and J dropped 4 bases, with 14 bases sitting between them. The CDR3 runs to 14 residues. CDR3 protein: CASSPGPGGETQYF. Written as DNA, the CDR3 is TGTGCCAGCAGCCCTGGACCCGGAGGAGAGACCCAGTACTTC.